These 9 T cell receptor beta chains originate from one sample sequenced in a study of cytomegalovirus exposure and HLA in healthy donors. Primers included in the PCR were 60 Vbeta and 13 Jbeta primers. Sequencing used immunoSEQ multiplex PCR; TCRdb keeps in-frame clones, though not all of them. The sample has about 150,000 clones; over 80% are singletons. Sequenced: PBMCs. All receptors derive from a boy aged 2 to 10 in good health and CMV-seronegative.

The chain joins TRBV6-1 to TRBJ2-5; 9 bases align to TRBD1. This CDR3 spans 13 amino acids. Per the germline V gene, CDR1 is MNHNS and CDR2 is SASEGT. J gave up 1 base and V 9 bases, and 3 bases lay outside the gene matches. CDR3 loop: CASWDRVQETQYF. In DNA, the CDR3 is TGTGCCAGTTGGGACAGGGTCCAAGAGACCCAGTACTTC.

The chain is built from TRBV19 and TRBJ2-7; the D is unclear. The CDR3 is made up of 15 amino acids. Germline-derived CDR1 and CDR2 are LNHDA and SQIVND (reference sequence). V was shortened by 1 base and J by 4 bases, with 14 bases between the two germline ends. The CDR3 coding sequence is TGTGCCAGTAGTATAGCAGCAGGTATAGAATACGAGCAGTACGTC. It codes for CASSIAAGIEYEQYV.

The chain is built from TRBV7-9 and TRBJ2-7; D perhaps matches TRBD1 (5 bases). In germline, CDR1 is SEHNR, CDR2 FQNEAQ (reference sequence). The V end was cut by 5 bases, the J end by 2 bases, with 10 bases between. This CDR3 is 13 amino acids long. The CDR3 sequence: CASSAIGAYEQYV. CDR3 sequence (DNA): TGTGCCAGCAGCGCCATAGGGGCCTACGAGCAGTACGTC.

V is TRBV27 and J is TRBJ2-1; possible D gene TRBD2, 5 bases. Trimming left V 4 bases short and J 1 base short, with 23 bases between. The CDR3 runs to 19 residues. Looked up from germline, CDR1 is MNHEY and CDR2 is SMNVEV (reference sequence). The CDR3 region is CASSSSFLGRVGSYNEQFF. The CDR3 nucleotides are TGTGCCAGCAGTTCGTCCTTCCTCGGGCGGGTGGGGTCCTACAATGAGCAGTTCTTC.

Of note for this clone: At the DNA level, this CDR3 is encoded by other sequences in the same sample as well. The genes are TRBV5-4 and TRBJ2-7; weak D call: TRBD2 (6 bases). The CDR3 loop spans 15 amino acids. Germline V gene sequence: CDR1 SGHNT, CDR2 YYREEE (reference sequence). Trimming pared 0 bases from V and 2 bases from J, leaving 12 bases between. The CDR3 loop is CASSLDRSGAYEQYV. CDR3 in DNA: TGTGCCAGCAGCTTGGACCGCTCGGGAGCCTACGAGCAGTACGTC.

The gene calls are TRBV2 and TRBJ2-1; tentatively, D is TRBD1 (5 bases). In germline, CDR1 is SNHLY, CDR2 FYNNEI. Trimming removed 4 bases from V and 4 bases from J, with 14 bases in between. The length of the CDR3 is 15 residues. CDR3 residues: CASSGGLSVYNEQFF. In DNA, the CDR3 is TGTGCCAGCAGTGGGGGCCTTTCTGTTTACAATGAGCAGTTCTTC.

This clone was detected only a few times. J is TRBJ1-2 and V is TRBV6-5; D perhaps matches TRBD1 (6 bases). Trimming took off 5 bases at V and 5 bases at J, with 12 bases between the two ends. Germline V lookup: CDR1 MNHEY, CDR2 SVGAGI. This CDR3 region has 13 residues. The DNA for the CDR3 is TGTGCCAGCAGTGCCTACCAGGGGTATGGCTACACCTTC. It encodes CASSAYQGYGYTF.

J is TRBJ1-3 and V is TRBV5-4; TRBD1 matches at 7 bases. The germline V gene encodes CDR1 SGHNT and CDR2 YYREEE (reference sequence). The CDR3 is 14 residues long. The V and J ends lost 3 bases and 3 bases, in that order; junction bases with no gene match: 3. This CDR3 is CASSSDRVGNTIYF. CDR3 DNA: TGTGCCAGCAGCTCTGACAGGGTTGGAAACACCATATATTTT.

This clone was seen a handful of times. The chain is built from TRBV21-1 and TRBJ2-1; TRBD2 was called by the table and not checked on the DNA. TRBV21-1 is listed as a pseudogene. The CDR3 sequence is 19 residues long. CDR3 amino acids: CASSFQINLSGRASYEQFF. The CDR3 region has the DNA TGTGCCAGCAGCTTCCAAATCAATCTTAGCGGGAGGGCTTCATATGAGCAGTTCTTC.